This T cell receptor (beta chain) was sequenced during a study of cytomegalovirus exposure and HLA in healthy donors. Of note for this clone: Its cognate antigen is unknown.

V lost 1 base to trimming and J lost 2 bases; unmatched junction nucleotides: 7. Germline V CDR1 and CDR2: GTSNPN, SVGIG (reference sequence). CDR3 length equals 15 residues. General study points: A few chains tied to CMV proved CMV antigen-specific in vitro.

The PCR made use of 60 Vbeta and 13 Jbeta primers. Produced via immunoSEQ multiplex PCR; TCRdb's table is partial and in-frame only. Among 150,000 or so clones listed, more than 60% were seen once. This clonotype was sampled from a man aged 30-40 years in good health and CMV-seropositive. This chain joins TRBV30 and TRBJ2-5; the match to TRBD1 covers 7 bases. The sample consisted of PBMCs. CDR3 DNA: TGTGCCTGGAGTGCCCTACGGGACAGTCAAGAGACCCAGTACTTC. Translated: CAWSALRDSQETQYF.